The rows below give T cell receptor beta chains drawn from one sample of a study of shared clonotypes between healthy human individuals. Generated by immunoSEQ multiplex PCR, the TCRdb table keeps only in-frame clones and is missing some. The sample includes about 2 million clones, roughly 94% of them seen just once. Sequenced: naive CD4+ T cells sorted from blood. The receptors come from a man aged 18 to 29 in good health. The CDR3 runs from the conserved cysteine through the conserved F or W. The D gene is left open where the match is weak. Only part of the rows carry a size: once, few, many, or a class if the clone is expanded.

v_gene	j_gene	d_gene	abundance	CDR3nt	CDR3aa
TRBV28	TRBJ1-5	.	.	TGTGCCAGCAGTTTATTGGCAGTTAGCAATCAGCCCCAGCATTTT	CASSLLAVSNQPQHF
TRBV5-4	TRBJ1-2	.	.	TGTGCCAGCAAAGGGGGGTCGAACTATGGCTACACCTTC	CASKGGSNYGYTF
TRBV27	TRBJ2-3	.	.	TGTGCCAGCAGTTTAGGACTGTACACAGATACGCAGTATTTT	CASSLGLYTDTQYF
TRBV7-2	TRBJ2-7	.	.	TGTGCCAGCAGTTACCCCAAGGGGTCCTACGAGCAGTACTTC	CASSYPKGSYEQYF
TRBV28	TRBJ2-1	TRBD2	.	TGTGCCAGCAGTTCCAGGGACTACAGTGGTGAGCAGTTCTTC	CASSSRDYSGEQFF
TRBV6-1	TRBJ2-5	.	.	TGTGCCACTCCAACAGGCACTGGAGAGACCCAGTACTTC	CATPTGTGETQYF
TRBV18	TRBJ2-3	TRBD1	.	TGTGCCAGCTCACCAGGACAGGGCCCAGATACGCAGTATTTT	CASSPGQGPDTQYF
TRBV9	TRBJ2-7	TRBD1	.	TGTGCCAGCAGCGGGGGACAGGGTACCTACGAGCAGTACTTC	CASSGGQGTYEQYF
TRBV18	TRBJ2-7	TRBD1	.	TGTGCCAGCTCACCTGGGGACAGTTCCTACGAGCAGTACTTC	CASSPGDSSYEQYF
TRBV20-1	TRBJ2-7	.	many	TGCAGTGCAGACCTCGGGGACGAGCAGTACTTC	CSADLGDEQYF
TRBV5-4	TRBJ2-7	.	.	TGTGCCAGCAGCTCGGACTTCTACGAGCAGTACTTC	CASSSDFYEQYF
TRBV7-2	TRBJ1-6	TRBD1	.	TGTGCCAGCAGCCCTGACAGGGTGGGTTCACCCCTCCACTTT	CASSPDRVGSPLHF
TRBV5-1	TRBJ1-6	TRBD1	.	TGCGCCAGCAGCTTCGAACAGGGGGCGAATTCACCCCTCCACTTT	CASSFEQGANSPLHF
TRBV28	TRBJ1-6	.	.	TGTGCCAGCAGCCTGCCCGGTAGGACCCTCCACTTT	CASSLPGRTLHF
TRBV6-1	TRBJ1-5	.	.	TGTGCCAGCAGTCCGACAAATAGCAATCAGCCCCAGCATTTT	CASSPTNSNQPQHF
TRBV5-4	TRBJ2-3	TRBD1	.	TGTGCCAGCAGCCGGGACAGCCTCCTCCCAGATACGCAGTATTTT	CASSRDSLLPDTQYF
TRBV5-1	TRBJ2-7	TRBD2	.	TGCGCCAGCAGCTTGGGACTAGCGCCTACCTACGAGCAGTACTTC	CASSLGLAPTYEQYF
TRBV5-1	TRBJ2-1	.	.	TGCGCCAGCAGCGTTGGGGGGAGCTCCTACAATGAGCAGTTCTTC	CASSVGGSSYNEQFF
TRBV2	TRBJ2-5	TRBD1	.	TGTGCCAGCAGTTCTACAGGGGTGCAAGAGACCCAGTACTTC	CASSSTGVQETQYF
TRBV18	TRBJ2-7	.	.	TGTGCCAGCTCACCAGTCCCCAGCTCCTACGAGCAGTACTTC	CASSPVPSSYEQYF
TRBV4-1	TRBJ1-4	.	.	TGCGCCAGCAGCCAAGGAACGACAGGCGATGAAAAACTGTTTTTT	CASSQGTTGDEKLFF
TRBV11-3	TRBJ2-1	TRBD2	.	TGTGCCAGCAGCCACCGGGACTATCCACCTCAGTTCTTC	CASSHRDYPPQFF
TRBV18	TRBJ1-6	TRBD1	.	TGTGCCAGCTCAGGACCGGGACAGGGTTTTGAATCACCCCTCCACTTT	CASSGPGQGFESPLHF
TRBV2	TRBJ2-4	.	.	TGTGCCAGCAGACCACAGGGACTGGCGGGACTAGCCAAAAACATTCAGTACTTC	CASRPQGLAGLAKNIQYF
TRBV6-1	TRBJ1-2	TRBD1	.	TGTGCCAGCACCGGACAGGGGTATGGCTACACCTTC	CASTGQGYGYTF
TRBV18	TRBJ1-2	.	.	TGTGCCAGCTCACCACCTTCCCAGGGCTATGGCTACACCTTC	CASSPPSQGYGYTF
TRBV11-1	TRBJ1-1	.	.	TGTGCCAGCAGCTTAGTTGGTCAGCTTCGGCCTGAAGCTTTCTTT	CASSLVGQLRPEAFF
TRBV10-1	TRBJ1-3	.	.	TGCGCCAGCAGCGGGACTACTGGAAACACCATATATTTT	CASSGTTGNTIYF
TRBV27	TRBJ2-1	.	.	TGTGCCAGCAGCCGACTGGGGTTCGGGCAGTTCTTC	CASSRLGFGQFF